Each of the 20 T cell receptor beta chains below was sequenced from the same sample in a study of blood T cell repertoires in COVID-19. The table came from immunoSEQ multiplex PCR; TCRdb's copy has only in-frame clones and leaves some out. Of about 120,000 clones in the sample, about 89% were seen once. The specimen was peripheral blood. These TCRs come from a man in his 60s with COVID-19, enrolled during active disease.

This clone was seen once. V is TRBV30 and J is TRBJ1-1; TRBD1 matches at 9 bases. The CDR3 runs to 15 residues. The ends lost 2 bases at V and 0 bases at J; junction bases unmatched: 4. Germline lookup yields CDR1 GTSNPN and CDR2 SVGIG (reference sequence). The CDR3 sequence: CAWSRGQGMNTEAFF. The CDR3 region has the DNA TGTGCCTGGAGTAGGGGACAGGGCATGAACACTGAAGCTTTCTTT.

For the CDR3, the DNA is TGTGCCAGCAGCCCGGGGGGACAGGGGGCAAAGTATGGCTACACCTTC. This codes for CASSPGGQGAKYGYTF. The chain links TRBV5-4 to TRBJ1-2, with TRBD1 matching over 12 bases. CDR1 is SGHNT, CDR2 YYREEE, per germline (reference sequence). The CDR3 totals 16 residues. The ends lost 4 bases at V and 5 bases at J; junction bases unmatched: 9.

The V call is TRBV7-2, the J call TRBJ2-3; a weak D match, TRBD2 (5 bases). The length of the CDR3 is 13 residues. Trimming stripped 8 bases from V and 4 bases from J, with 13 bases between. Germline V gene lookup returns CDR1 SGHTA and CDR2 FQGNSA. CDR3 amino acids: CASDWKGADTQYF. In DNA form, the CDR3 reads TGTGCCAGCGACTGGAAGGGAGCAGATACGCAGTATTTT.

The CDR3 nucleotides read TGTGCCAGCAGCGAGAAGACAGGGGGCTACACTGAAGCTTTCTTT. Amino acid sequence: CASSEKTGGYTEAFF. The V and J genes are TRBV9 and TRBJ1-1; 10 positions match TRBD1. Germline V CDR1 and CDR2: SGDLS, YYNGEE. With V trimmed by 3 bases and J by 3 bases, 5 bases remained unmatched. This CDR3 region has 15 residues.

The gene calls are TRBV9 and TRBJ1-1; TRBD1 matches at 7 bases. Germline CDR1 SGDLS, CDR2 YYNGEE. The CDR3 runs to 15 residues. V gave up 4 bases and J gave up 1 base; unmatched junction bases: 7. As DNA, the CDR3 is TGTGCCAGCAGCCCGACAGGGCTTACGAACACTGAAGCTTTCTTT. It codes for CASSPTGLTNTEAFF.

The chain has TRBV15 and TRBJ1-1; 9 bases agree with TRBD1. Germline V gene data show CDR1 as LNHNV and CDR2 as YYDKDF (reference sequence). The V and J ends lost 0 bases and 3 bases, in that order; junction bases with no gene match: 8. The CDR3 runs to 17 residues. The CDR3 is CATSREYRGRGYTEAFF. The CDR3 region has the DNA TGTGCCACCAGCAGAGAGTACAGGGGGCGCGGGTACACTGAAGCTTTCTTT.

This clone was counted a single time. The rearrangement links TRBV9 to TRBJ2-1; TRBD1 aligns across 9 bases. Germline V lookup: CDR1 SGDLS, CDR2 YYNGEE. With 4 bases clipped from V and 4 bases from J, the junction kept 12 bases outside the gene matches. The CDR3 consists of 17 residues. The CDR3 nucleotides read TGTGCCAGCAGCTACTCCCTTGGGACAGGGATATACAATGAGCAGTTCTTC. It yields the protein CASSYSLGTGIYNEQFF.

This clone was seen a handful of times. V and J are TRBV9 and TRBJ1-3; the D is unclear. Germline assignment: CDR1 SGDLS and CDR2 YYNGEE. This CDR3 is built from 12 residues. V lost 5 bases, J lost 3 bases, and 6 bases lay in between. The CDR3 DNA follows: TGTGCCAGCAGTCAACTTGGAAACACCATATATTTT. Amino acid sequence: CASSQLGNTIYF.

In regard to this clone: Other DNA sequences within the sample encode an identical CDR3. The chain is built from TRBV5-1 and TRBJ2-7; D gene uncertain. Per germline, CDR1 SGHRS and CDR2 YFSETQ. This CDR3 comprises 12 residues. Trimming removed 0 bases from V and 4 bases from J, with 5 bases in between. The CDR3, as DNA: TGCGCCAGCAGCTTGGGAGGTTACGAGCAGTACTTC. It codes for CASSLGGYEQYF.

The genes are TRBV11-2 and TRBJ2-4; TRBD1 matches at 11 bases. This CDR3 is built from 16 residues. Trimming cost V 6 bases and J 5 bases; bases outside gene matches: 9. Germline V gene data show CDR1 as SGHAT and CDR2 as FQNNGV. CDR3 loop: CASRRGTGGPQNIQYF. In DNA form, the CDR3 reads TGTGCCAGCAGGCGTGGGACAGGGGGTCCCCAAAACATTCAGTACTTC.

The rearrangement uses TRBV5-6 and TRBJ2-7, with D uncertain. CDR1 and CDR2 (germline): SGHDT, YYEEEE. The CDR3 runs to 13 residues. Trimming removed 3 bases from V and 4 bases from J, with 11 bases in between. The CDR3 is CASSYPGSYEQYF. The CDR3 DNA is TGTGCCAGCAGCTACCCCGGGTCTTACGAGCAGTACTTC.

In the case of this clone: At one end, the junction sequence differs from germline, possibly due to a read error. The chain combines TRBV5-1 with TRBJ2-3, with D tentatively TRBD1 or TRBD2 (6 bases each). Germline lookup yields CDR1 SGHRS and CDR2 YFSETQ. CDR3 length equals 15 residues. CDR3 sequence (DNA): TGCGCCAGCAGTTTGGGGGGCATCTCGAAGGATACGCAGTATTTT. Its translation is CASSLGGISKDTQYF.

This sequence joins TRBV2 and TRBJ2-7; D is unclear. CDR1 SNHLY and CDR2 FYNNEI come from the germline V gene. This CDR3 has 15 residues. Trimming removed 2 bases from V and 2 bases from J, with 13 bases in between. CDR3 residues: CASSESSTVAYEQYF. CDR3 bases: TGTGCCAGCAGTGAATCGTCTACAGTAGCCTACGAGCAGTACTTC.

The genes are TRBV6-1 and TRBJ1-1; D gene uncertain. This CDR3 spans 12 amino acids. V was cut by 1 base and J by 10 bases, with 10 bases left in between. Germline V gives CDR1 MNHNS, CDR2 SASEGT. The CDR3 DNA sequence: TGTGCCAGCAGTGAAGGTCTTCGGGGAGCTTTCTTT. It codes for CASSEGLRGAFF.

V and J are TRBV29-1 and TRBJ1-1; D might be TRBD1 (6 bases). The germline CDR1 and CDR2 sequences are SQVTM and ANQGSEA. The CDR3 is made up of 14 amino acids. V lost 4 bases and J lost 1, with 13 bases in between. The CDR3 coding sequence is TGCAGCGTTGGGTCCCAGACAGGGAACACTGAAGCTTTCTTT. Its translation is CSVGSQTGNTEAFF.

This chain joins TRBV7-9 and TRBJ2-3, with 8 bases that match TRBD2. Germline CDR1 reads SEHNR; CDR2 reads FQNEAQ (reference sequence). This CDR3 region has 15 residues. The junction had 5 bases not matched to a gene; V was cut back by 4 bases and J by 2 bases. The chain's CDR3 is CASSSAGGTTDTQYF. Here the CDR3 DNA reads TGTGCCAGCAGCTCGGCGGGGGGAACCACAGATACGCAGTATTTT.

The chain joins TRBV5-1 to TRBJ1-5; 12 nucleotides align to TRBD1. The V gene's germline CDR1 is SGHRS and CDR2 YFSETQ. The CDR3 extends over 16 amino acids. J lost 6 bases, V lost 4 bases, and 8 bases had no gene match. The DNA for the CDR3 is TGCGCCAGCAGCCGAGATGGGACAGGGGGCTCTCAGCCCCAGCATTTT. Amino acids: CASSRDGTGGSQPQHF.

The chain recombines TRBV5-5 with TRBJ2-1; 11 positions agree with TRBD1. V shed 0 bases and J 3 bases; nucleotides not matched to a gene: 2. Germline CDR1 SGHKS, CDR2 YYEKEE (reference sequence). The CDR3 is 16 residues long. The CDR3, as DNA: TGTGCCAGCAGCTTGGGGGACAGGGGGGACTACAATGAGCAGTTCTTC. Protein: CASSLGDRGDYNEQFF.

CDR3 DNA sequence: TGTGCCAGCAGCTCACCTTCTAGAGACACAGATACGCAGTATTTT. Encoded protein: CASSSPSRDTDTQYF. The gene calls are TRBV6-2 or TRBV6-3 and TRBJ2-3; D is undetermined. In germline, CDR1 is MNHEY, CDR2 SVGEGT. The V end lost 6 bases, the J end lost 2 bases, and 15 bases lay between the germline ends. The CDR3 sequence is 15 residues long.

This chain uses TRBV5-1 with TRBJ1-2; the D is unclear. V gave up 0 bases and J gave up 2 bases, with 17 bases separating them. The CDR3 length is 17 residues. Germline lookup yields CDR1 SGHRS and CDR2 YFSETQ. The CDR3 nucleotides are TGCGCCAGCAGCTTGGCGGCCGGTCCGGGGATCAACTATGGCTACACCTTC. Amino acid sequence: CASSLAAGPGINYGYTF.